The following is a T cell receptor beta chain sequence with its context. Its antigen is not known. The data were taken from a study of shared clonotypes between healthy human individuals. Study information: Ranging from 18 to 49 in age, donors were two women and three men. Study-level points and caveats: Relative to clonotypes present in all four donors, those not shared had lower generation probabilities. It was expected that sequencing depth would affect clonotype sharing among donors.

Naive CD8 cells comprised CD45RO-negative, CCR7-positively selected cells, excluding terminally differentiated effector memory CD45RA+ cells. Some clones are missing from TCRdb's copy, which holds only in-frame ones; the method was immunoSEQ multiplex PCR. Of more than 2 million clones in the sample, approximately 92% were seen once. This clonotype was obtained from a man younger than 35 in good health. Some clones in this sample may be carry-over from other donors' samples. Sequenced material: naive CD8+ T cells from PBMCs.

The CDR3 DNA reads TGTGCCAGCAGCCAATGGAGGGGTTATAGCAATCAGCCCCAGCATTTT. Translation: CASSQWRGYSNQPQHF. The J gene is TRBJ1-5, the V gene TRBV16; maybe TRBD1 (5 bases). Trimming pared 1 base from V and 0 bases from J, leaving 10 bases between. Germline V gene data show CDR1 as KGHSY and CDR2 as FQNENV. CDR3 length: 16 amino acids.